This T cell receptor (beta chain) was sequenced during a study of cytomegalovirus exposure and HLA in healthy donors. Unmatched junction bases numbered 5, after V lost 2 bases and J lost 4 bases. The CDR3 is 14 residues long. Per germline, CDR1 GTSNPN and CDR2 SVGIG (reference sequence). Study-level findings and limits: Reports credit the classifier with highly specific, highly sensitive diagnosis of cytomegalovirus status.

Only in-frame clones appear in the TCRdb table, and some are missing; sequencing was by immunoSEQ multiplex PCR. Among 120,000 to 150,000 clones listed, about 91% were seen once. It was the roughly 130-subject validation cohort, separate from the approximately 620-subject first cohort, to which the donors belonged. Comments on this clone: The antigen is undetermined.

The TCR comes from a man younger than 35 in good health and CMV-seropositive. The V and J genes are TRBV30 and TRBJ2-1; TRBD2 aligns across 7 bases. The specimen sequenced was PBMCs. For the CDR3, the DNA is TGTGCCTGGAGTACGACTAGCCTATACAATGAGCAGTTCTTC. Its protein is CAWSTTSLYNEQFF.